Presented here are 25 T cell receptor beta chains from one specimen sequenced in a study of T cells in Graves' hyperthyroidism and ophthalmopathy. The investigators amplified TCR beta CDR3 regions from RNA transcripts. The primer set for the first-round RT-PCR of the TCR CDR3 was HTBI. Via MiXCR, TCRdb re-called the multiplex PCR reads, giving one row per CDR3 protein. The sample has a few hundred thousand distinct CDR3 sequences; 25% are singletons. Sequenced sample: blood. The receptors shown here come from a man aged 45-60 years with Graves' hyperthyroidism.

This clonotype was seen repeatedly, ten times or more. J is TRBJ2-7 and V is TRBV11-3, with D tentatively TRBD2 (5 bases). V lost 2 bases to trimming and J lost 0 bases, with 8 bases between them. The CDR3 sequence is 14 residues long. Germline loops: CDR1 SGHNT, CDR2 YENEEA. This CDR3 is CASSLPGSSYEQYF. Written as DNA, the CDR3 is TGTGCCAGCAGCTTACCGGGGAGCTCCTACGAGCAGTACTTC.

This chain uses TRBV12-3 or TRBV12-4 with TRBJ2-1; 9 bases agree with TRBD2. The CDR3 consists of 15 residues. With V trimmed by 5 bases and J by 6 bases, 8 bases remained unmatched. The CDR3 sequence is CASSSSGSRVNEQFF. CDR3 coding DNA: TGTGCCAGCAGTAGTAGCGGGAGTCGGGTCAATGAGCAGTTCTTC.

This clonotype was seen ten or more times. This chain connects TRBV20-1 to TRBJ2-3; TRBD2 matches 15 bases. CDR1 and CDR2 from the germline V gene are DFQATT and SNEGSKA (reference sequence). The CDR3 is 14 residues long. The V gene end was trimmed by 2 bases and the J gene end by 9 bases; junction bases not matched to a gene: 3. The CDR3 DNA is TGCAGTGCTAGACCCGGACTAGCGGGAGGGACGCAGTATTTT. This encodes CSARPGLAGGTQYF.

This clonotype was seen more than once but under ten times. The V gene is TRBV28, the J gene TRBJ2-5; D remains unclear. The germline V and J ends were trimmed by 3 bases and 2 bases, with 10 bases remaining between them. The germline CDR1 and CDR2 sequences are MDHEN and SYDVKM. The CDR3 loop spans 14 amino acids. The CDR3 DNA reads TGTGCCAGCAGTTTGCGTCCTAAGCAAGAGACCCAGTACTTC. This translates into CASSLRPKQETQYF.

There are a few counts of this clonotype. The chain links TRBV7-9 to TRBJ2-7; weak D call: TRBD2 (6 bases). The CDR3 extends over 14 amino acids. Between the trimmed V and J ends, which lost 5 bases and 5 bases, there was a span of 16 bases. Germline-derived CDR1 and CDR2 are SEHNR and FQNEAQ (reference sequence). CDR3 nucleotide sequence: TGTGCCAGCAGCCGAATAGCGGATATCCACGAGCAGTACTTC. Translating it yields CASSRIADIHEQYF. The full variable domain, completed using reference TRBV7-9 and TRBJ2-7, is DTGVSQNPRHKITKRGQNVTFRCDPISEHNRLYWYRQTLGQGPEFLTYFQNEAQLEKSRLLSDRFSAERPKGSFSTLEIQRTEQGDSAMYLCASSRIADIHEQYFGPGTRLTVT.

This clonotype was observed at least ten times. This chain connects TRBV7-3 to TRBJ2-1; D not certain. The CDR3 extends over 13 amino acids. Germline V CDR1 and CDR2: SGHTA, FQGTGA. V gave up 4 bases and J gave up 5 bases, with 9 bases separating them. In DNA, the CDR3 is TGTGCCAGCAGCTCAATTGGGGACAATGAGCAGTTCTTC. It yields the protein CASSSIGDNEQFF.

The sample holds many counts of this clonotype. The chain links TRBV20-1 to TRBJ2-5; D possibly corresponds to TRBD2 (6 bases). From germline, CDR1 is DFQATT and CDR2 SNEGSKA (reference sequence). The CDR3 consists of 13 residues. V lost 3 bases and J lost 5, with 13 bases in between. Here the CDR3 DNA reads TGCAGTGCTAGCCGGGCGGGATTGGAGACCCAGTACTTC. Residues: CSASRAGLETQYF.

This chain links TRBV6-6 with TRBJ2-7; weak D call: TRBD1 (6 bases). V lost 2 bases, J lost 5 bases, and 10 bases lay in between. Germline V gene lookup returns CDR1 MNHNY and CDR2 SVGAGI (reference sequence). The CDR3 spans 13 residues. In DNA form, the CDR3 reads TGTGCCAGCAGTTACACAGGGATCGACGAGCAGTACTTC. Amino acid sequence: CASSYTGIDEQYF.

The V call is TRBV6-1, the J call TRBJ2-2; unclear D gene. CDR1 and CDR2 from the germline V gene are MNHNS and SASEGT. The V end was cut by 6 bases, the J end by 6 bases, with 11 bases between. The CDR3 length is 13 residues. The CDR3 spells CASRGLSPGELFF. CDR3 coding DNA: TGTGCCAGCAGGGGTCTTAGTCCCGGGGAGCTGTTTTTT.

Details on this clonotype: At one end the junction does not follow the germline gene, possibly because of a read error. The rearrangement links TRBV7-3 to TRBJ2-1; D might be TRBD2 (7 bases). This CDR3 contains 18 residues. The V gene's germline CDR1 is SGHTA and CDR2 FQGTGA. The CDR3, as DNA: TGTGCCAGCAGCTTAATAGGGGGGCGGGGCGGGGGTAACAAGGAGCAGTTCTTC. Protein product: CASSLIGGRGGGNKEQFF.

The J gene is TRBJ2-7, the V gene TRBV29-1, with 7 bases matching TRBD1. CDR1 is SQVTM, CDR2 ANQGSEA, per germline. The length of the CDR3 is 13 residues. The V gene end was trimmed by 2 bases and the J gene end by 3 bases; junction bases not matched to a gene: 4. The CDR3: CSVEIDRDYEQYF. The DNA for the CDR3 is TGCAGCGTTGAAATTGACAGGGACTACGAGCAGTACTTC.

This clonotype showed up just a few times. The rearrangement links TRBV20-1 to TRBJ2-2, with D maybe TRBD2 (5 bases). Per germline, CDR1 DFQATT and CDR2 SNEGSKA (reference sequence). This CDR3 has 12 amino acids. V lost 5 bases to trimming and J lost 6 bases, with 10 bases between them. DNA of the CDR3: TGCAGTGCTCCCACTAGTTCCGGGGAGCTGTTTTTT. This encodes CSAPTSSGELFF.

The J gene is TRBJ2-1, the V gene TRBV2; 11 positions match TRBD2. J lost 7 bases, V lost 1 base, and 9 bases had no gene match. The CDR3 runs 17 residues. The germline V gene has CDR1 SNHLY and CDR2 FYNNEI. CDR3 DNA: TGTGCCAGCAGTGAAGGCACTAGCGGGGGCCAGGGGAATGAGCAGTTCTTC. Encoded protein: CASSEGTSGGQGNEQFF. Full variable domain (remainder filled in from reference TRBV2 and TRBJ2-1): EPEVTQTPSHQVTQMGQEVILRCVPISNHLYFYWYRQILGQKVEFLVSFYNNEISEKSEIFDDQFSVERPDGSNFTLKIRSTKLEDSAMYFCASSEGTSGGQGNEQFFGPGTRLTVL.

This clonotype was detected ten times or more. This chain uses TRBV2 with TRBJ2-1, with 10 bases that match TRBD2. There are 14 residues in the CDR3. CDR1 and CDR2 (germline): SNHLY, FYNNEI. V was pared by 0 bases and J by 9 bases, with 2 bases of the junction left unmatched. The CDR3 loop is CASSEASGRLEQFF. The CDR3 coding sequence is TGTGCCAGCAGTGAAGCTAGCGGGAGGCTTGAGCAGTTCTTC.

The chain couples TRBV30 to TRBJ1-3, with 8 bases identical to TRBD1. This CDR3 has 15 residues. Germline trimming cut 4 bases from V and 5 bases from J; bases unmatched to any gene: 10. CDR1 and CDR2 from the germline V gene are GTSNPN and SVGIG (reference sequence). In DNA, the CDR3 is TGTGCCTGGATCGTACCCCGGACAGGGAGAAACACCATATATTTT. It codes for CAWIVPRTGRNTIYF.

This rearrangement joins TRBV12-3 or TRBV12-4 to TRBJ2-1; 9 nucleotides align to TRBD2. The length of the CDR3 is 15 residues. V gave up 2 bases and J gave up 10 bases; unmatched junction bases: 9. Here the CDR3 DNA reads TGTGCCAGCAGTTTAAGTAGCGGGGGAATCCACGAGCAGTTCTTC. It is translated as CASSLSSGGIHEQFF.

The chain links TRBV7-6 to TRBJ1-4, with no clear D. The ends were cut back, 5 bases at V and 5 bases at J, with 15 bases in the middle. Germline V lookup: CDR1 SGHVS, CDR2 FNYEAQ. The CDR3 sequence is 15 residues long. The CDR3 reads CASSLNDIANEKLFF. For the CDR3, the DNA is TGTGCCAGCAGCCTCAACGACATAGCAAATGAAAAACTGTTTTTT.

This clonotype was seen many times. V gene TRBV11-2 combines with J gene TRBJ2-7, with 11 positions matching TRBD2. Germline V gives CDR1 SGHAT, CDR2 FQNNGV. The CDR3 length is 17 residues. Trimming cost V 1 base and J 4 bases; bases outside gene matches: 9. The DNA for the CDR3 is TGTGCCAGCAGCTTAGGACTAGCGGGAAATAGTCTATACGAGCAGTACTTC. It translates to CASSLGLAGNSLYEQYF.

In this sample, this clonotype turned up a few times. V and J are TRBV19 and TRBJ2-1, with TRBD2 matching 10 bases. Germline V gene data show CDR1 as LNHDA and CDR2 as SQIVND (reference sequence). CDR3 length: 16 amino acids. The V gene end was trimmed by 9 bases and the J gene end by 0 bases; junction bases not matched to a gene: 8. CDR3 sequence: CASSLGLANSYNEQFF. Written as DNA, the CDR3 is TGTGCCAGCAGCCTGGGACTAGCGAACTCCTACAATGAGCAGTTCTTC.

This clonotype was found a few times. The chain combines TRBV9 with TRBJ2-1; 13 nucleotides line up with TRBD2. Germline V CDR1 and CDR2: SGDLS, YYNGEE. This CDR3 has 16 amino acids. The ends lost 3 bases at V and 3 bases at J; junction bases unmatched: 3. The DNA for the CDR3 is TGTGCCAGCAGCGCCGGGACTAGCGGGAACTACAATGAGCAGTTCTTC. Encoded protein: CASSAGTSGNYNEQFF. Using reference TRBV9 and TRBJ2-1 for the parts outside the CDR3, the full variable domain is DSGVTQTPKHLITATGQRVTLRCSPRSGDLSVYWYQQSLDQGLQFLIQYYNGEERAKGNILERFSAQQFPDLHSELNLSSLELGDSALYFCASSAGTSGNYNEQFFGPGTRLTVL.

This clonotype was recorded a few times. V usage is TRBV7-9 and J usage is TRBJ2-7; 8 bases fit TRBD1. Trimming took 3 bases from V and 6 from J; bases not matched to a gene: 1. Germline CDR1 is SEHNR and CDR2 is FQNEAQ (reference sequence). The CDR3 runs to 12 residues. The DNA for the CDR3 is TGTGCCAGCAGCTTCGACAGGGGCGAGCAGTACTTC. As protein: CASSFDRGEQYF. The entire variable domain, with the rest obtained from reference TRBV7-9 and TRBJ2-7, is as follows: DTGVSQNPRHKITKRGQNVTFRCDPISEHNRLYWYRQTLGQGPEFLTYFQNEAQLEKSRLLSDRFSAERPKGSFSTLEIQRTEQGDSAMYLCASSFDRGEQYFGPGTRLTVT.

This clonotype appeared a few times. This chain uses TRBV12-3 or TRBV12-4 with TRBJ2-2; 9 nucleotides align to TRBD1. The junction had 4 bases not matched to a gene; V was cut back by 6 bases and J by 2 bases. The CDR3 has 15 residues. CDR3 sequence (DNA): TGTGCCAGCAGACCGACAGGGGGAAACACCGGGGAGCTGTTTTTT. As protein: CASRPTGGNTGELFF.

This clonotype was seen only a few times. This rearrangement joins TRBV20-1 to TRBJ2-7; possibly TRBD2 for D (7 bases). The CDR3 contains 13 residues. The ends were cut back, 4 bases at V and 6 bases at J, with 16 bases in the middle. The V gene's germline CDR1 is DFQATT and CDR2 SNEGSKA (reference sequence). In nucleotides, the CDR3 is TGCAGTGCTACCCGGGGGGCCCGGGGCGAGCAGTACTTC. Amino acid sequence: CSATRGARGEQYF.

Ten or more counts support this clonotype. This rearrangement joins TRBV7-8 to TRBJ2-1; the match to TRBD2 covers 8 bases. This CDR3 spans 19 amino acids. Trimming removed 1 base from V and 9 bases from J; junction bases left unmatched: 20. Germline V gives CDR1 SGHVS, CDR2 FQNEAQ. The CDR3 reads CASSLVAKSFGTSPSEQFF. The CDR3 DNA follows: TGTGCCAGCAGCTTAGTAGCGAAGTCATTTGGGACTAGTCCCAGTGAGCAGTTCTTC.

The chain carries TRBV27 and TRBJ1-2; D is unclear. Trimming pared 2 bases from V and 3 bases from J, leaving 13 bases between. The CDR3 runs to 15 residues. CDR1 and CDR2 from the germline V gene are MNHEY and SMNVEV (reference sequence). The CDR3 nucleotides read TGTGCCAGCAGTTTAGTCGGCAGCAGGTACTATGGCTACACCTTC. Amino acids: CASSLVGSRYYGYTF.